This is a list of T cell receptor beta chains from one sample in a study of blood T cells in healthy people across ages. TCRdb re-called the 5' RACE reads through MiXCR, storing one row per CDR3 protein. Among 890,000 or so distinct CDR3 sequences listed, less than 80% were seen once. The sequenced sample consisted of blood. These TCRs come from a man younger than 45 in good health. The CDR3 runs from the conserved cysteine through the conserved F or W. Fields, in order: clone size, J gene, D gene, V gene, CDR3 DNA, CDR3 protein. D genes are given only for firm matches. Rows may omit the clone size; those that give it use once, few, many or a size class.

. | TRBJ2-2 | . | TRBV4-1 | TGCGCCAGCAGCCAAGAGCCGGAGAACAGGGTCGGGGAGCTGTTTTTT | CASSQEPENRVGELFF
few | TRBJ2-7 | . | TRBV11-2 | TGTGCCAGCAGCTTCAACCCCTCCAACGAGCAGTACTTC | CASSFNPSNEQYF
. | TRBJ2-1 | TRBD2 | TRBV5-1 | TGCGCCAGCAGCCGCGGGACTAGCGTTGTAAGTTCCTACAATGAGCAGTTCTTC | CASSRGTSVVSSYNEQFF
. | TRBJ2-7 | . | TRBV15 | TGTGCCACCAGCAGAGAGGTTGAGTACGAGCAGTACTTC | CATSREVEYEQYF
. | TRBJ2-5 | TRBD2 | TRBV12-3/TRBV12-4 | TGTGCCAGCACCCGGATTAGCGGGGGCCGAGAGACCCAGTACTTC | CASTRISGGRETQYF
. | TRBJ2-5 | . | TRBV4-2 | TGTGCCAGCAGCCAGAGTGAAGCGGAACTGGAGACCCAGTACTTC | CASSQSEAELETQYF
. | TRBJ2-7 | . | TRBV11-1 | TGTGCCAGCAGCTTAATGGCCGCTACCTACGAGCAGTACTTC | CASSLMAATYEQYF
. | TRBJ2-1 | TRBD1 | TRBV7-3 | TGTGCCAGCAGCCCCGGGACAGGGTTAGGCGACAATGAGCAGTTCTTC | CASSPGTGLGDNEQFF
. | TRBJ1-2 | . | TRBV20-1 | TGCAGTGCCTGGGATGGGGCGGGGTTAGGGTATGGCTACACCTTC | CSAWDGAGLGYGYTF
. | TRBJ2-1 | . | TRBV5-6 | TGTGCCAGCAAGAGTCCCAATGAGCAGTTCTTC | CASKSPNEQFF
few | TRBJ2-7 | . | TRBV27 | TGTGCCAGCAGTTCGCCCGGGACGAGCGAGCAGTACTTC | CASSSPGTSEQYF
many | TRBJ2-3 | TRBD2 | TRBV4-2 | TGTGCCAGCAGCCAGGGACTAGCGGGGGAAGTCCCAGATACGCAGTATTTT | CASSQGLAGEVPDTQYF
. | TRBJ2-5 | . | TRBV12-3/TRBV12-4 | TGTGCCAGCAGTCCAGCGATTCAAGAGACCCAGTACTTC | CASSPAIQETQYF
. | TRBJ2-3 | TRBD1 | TRBV5-1 | TGCGCCAGCAGCTTGCAGGGGGCGACGGAAGATACGCAGTATTTT | CASSLQGATEDTQYF
many | TRBJ1-6 | TRBD1 | TRBV6-2/TRBV6-3 | TGTGCCAGCAGTTCCCCGGACAGGGAGAATTCACCCCTCCACTTT | CASSSPDRENSPLHF
. | TRBJ2-7 | . | TRBV6-2/TRBV6-3 | TGTGCCAGCAGTTACGGGGCTTACTCCTACGAGCAGTACTTC | CASSYGAYSYEQYF
few | TRBJ1-5 | . | TRBV7-2 | TGTGCCAGCAGCTTATCCGGGAGTGGTCAGCCCCAGCATTTT | CASSLSGSGQPQHF
once | TRBJ2-7 | . | TRBV7-8 | TGTGCCAGCAGCTTAAGGGTTGGTGCGGGGTCCTACGAGCAGTACTTC | CASSLRVGAGSYEQYF
. | TRBJ1-5 | . | TRBV20-1 | TGCAGTGCTGACGGACATACCCAAGAGACCCAGCATTTT | CSADGHTQETQHF
. | TRBJ2-3 | . | TRBV7-8 | TGTGCCAGCAGCCCCCGGCCCCGCGCGGATACGCGGTATTTT | CASSPRPRADTRYF
many | TRBJ2-5 | . | TRBV10-3 | TGTGCCATCAGTGAGTCCGAAGAGACCCAGTACTTC | CAISESEETQYF
. | TRBJ2-5 | . | TRBV9 | TGTGCCAGCAGCGCCTCAAGGTACCAAGAGACCCAGTACTTC | CASSASRYQETQYF
. | TRBJ2-5 | . | TRBV15 | TGTGCCACCAGCAGAGTTGACGGCTTTGAGCAGTACTTC | CATSRVDGFEQYF
few | TRBJ2-1 | . | TRBV2 | TGTGCCAGCAGTGACGTGGTGGCGAGTTTCCAGTTCTTC | CASSDVVASFQFF
. | TRBJ1-3 | . | TRBV7-2 | TGTGCCAGCAGCGCTCCCCCAGGGGAAAGCTCTGGAAACACCATATATTTT | CASSAPPGESSGNTIYF
. | TRBJ2-2 | TRBD2 | TRBV9 | TGTGCCAGCAGTCCGGGACTAGGGGCCGGGGAGCTGTTTTTT | CASSPGLGAGELFF
. | TRBJ2-3 | . | TRBV27 | TGTGCCAGCAGTTTATCCGGCCCACCGGGCACAGATACGCAGTATTTT | CASSLSGPPGTDTQYF
. | TRBJ2-7 | . | TRBV5-1 | TGCGCCGGCAGCGCCGACAGCTACGAGCAGTACTTC | CAGSADSYEQYF
. | TRBJ2-1 | . | TRBV5-6 | TGTGCCAGCAGGCCTCGGGGGATCTCCTACAATGAGCAGTTCTTC | CASRPRGISYNEQFF
few | TRBJ2-1 | TRBD2 | TRBV5-1 | TGCGCCAGCAGCTCGGGGGGTTCTATGAATGAGCAGTTCTTC | CASSSGGSMNEQFF
few | TRBJ1-2 | . | TRBV4-3 | TGCGCCAGCAGCCAAGATATTGGGGATTATAACTATGGCTACACCTTC | CASSQDIGDYNYGYTF
. | TRBJ2-5 | . | TRBV7-2 | TGTGCCAGCAGCTTACCCGGTCCCAGCCGTGAGACCCAGTACTTC | CASSLPGPSRETQYF
few | TRBJ1-6 | . | TRBV25-1 | TGTGCCAGCAGTGCATCAGGGTTTTCACCCCTCCACTTT | CASSASGFSPLHF
. | TRBJ2-1 | . | TRBV10-3 | TGTGCCATCAATGATGAGTGCCTCTCCTACAATGAGCAGTTCTTC | CAINDECLSYNEQFF
. | TRBJ2-1 | TRBD1 | TRBV28 | TGTGCCAGCAGGACGAATACAGGGGGCCGCAATGAGCAGTTCTTC | CASRTNTGGRNEQFF
. | TRBJ2-7 | . | TRBV12-3/TRBV12-4 | TGTGCCAGCAGCCACCTGACAGGGAGGGACGAGCAGTACTTC | CASSHLTGRDEQYF
. | TRBJ2-6 | . | TRBV12-3/TRBV12-4 | TGTGCCAGCAGCCCCAATTTCTCTGGGGCCAACGTCCTGACTTTC | CASSPNFSGANVLTF
. | TRBJ2-1 | . | TRBV24-1 | TGTGCCACCAGTGGCCGGGACTCCTCCTACAATGAGCAGTTCTTC | CATSGRDSSYNEQFF
. | TRBJ2-4 | TRBD1 | TRBV27 | TGTGCCAGCAGTACTAACCGACAGGGGCTACTAGCCAAAAACATTCAGTACTTC | CASSTNRQGLLAKNIQYF